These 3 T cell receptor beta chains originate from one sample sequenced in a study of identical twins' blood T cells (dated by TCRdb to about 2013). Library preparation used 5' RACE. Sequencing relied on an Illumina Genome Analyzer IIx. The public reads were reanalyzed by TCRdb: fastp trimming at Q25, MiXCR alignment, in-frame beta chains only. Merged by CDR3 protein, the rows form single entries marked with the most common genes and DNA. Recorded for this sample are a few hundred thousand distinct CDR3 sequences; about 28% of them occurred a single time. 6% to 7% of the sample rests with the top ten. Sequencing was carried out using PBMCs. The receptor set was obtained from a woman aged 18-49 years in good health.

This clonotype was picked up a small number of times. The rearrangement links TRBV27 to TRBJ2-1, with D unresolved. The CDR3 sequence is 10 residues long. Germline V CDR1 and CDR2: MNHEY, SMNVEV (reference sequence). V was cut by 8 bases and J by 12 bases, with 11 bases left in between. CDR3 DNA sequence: TGTGCCAGCGTCGGGTTAAGGCAGTTCTTC. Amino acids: CASVGLRQFF.

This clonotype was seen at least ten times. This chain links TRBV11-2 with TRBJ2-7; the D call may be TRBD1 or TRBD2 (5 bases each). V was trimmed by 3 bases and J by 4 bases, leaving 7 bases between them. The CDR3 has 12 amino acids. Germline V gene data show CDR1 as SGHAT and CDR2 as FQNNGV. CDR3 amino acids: CASSLGVYEQYF. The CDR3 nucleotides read TGTGCCAGCAGCTTGGGGGTGTACGAGCAGTACTTC.

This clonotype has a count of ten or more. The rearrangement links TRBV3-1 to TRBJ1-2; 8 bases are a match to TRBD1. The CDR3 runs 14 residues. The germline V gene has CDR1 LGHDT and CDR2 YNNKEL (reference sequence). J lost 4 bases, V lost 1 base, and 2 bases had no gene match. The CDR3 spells CASSQGQGTYGYTF. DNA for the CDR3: TGTGCCAGCAGCCAAGGACAGGGGACCTATGGCTACACCTTC.